These T cell receptor beta chains were read from a single sample in a study of T cell responses to AZD1222 COVID-19 vaccine. The protocol was immunoSEQ multiplex PCR, while the TCRdb copy is restricted to in-frame clones and leaves out a portion. The sample yields 95,000 to 150,000 clones, 90% seen once. The sample consisted of peripheral blood, taken on day 0 of MenACWY control vaccination. These receptors were taken from an adult in good health. Each CDR3 is given with its conserved first and last residue. D genes are given only for firm matches. Not every row has a clone size; where given, it reads once, few, many or a size class.

TRBJ1-1,-,TRBD1,TRBV30,CAWSVRWTGDPAFF,TGTGCCTGGAGTGTACGATGGACAGGGGACCCAGCTTTCTTT
TRBJ1-2,once,-,TRBV6-5,CASKGPLGHGYTF,TGTGCCAGCAAGGGCCCTCTGGGGCATGGCTACACCTTC
TRBJ2-1,-,-,TRBV7-9,CASSLDLAEQFF,TGTGCCAGCAGCTTAGACCTGGCTGAGCAGTTCTTC
TRBJ2-7,once,TRBD2,TRBV19,CASSIWDIGLGLAGVLAYEQYF,TGTGCCAGTAGTATTTGGGACATCGGTTTGGGACTAGCGGGAGTTCTGGCCTACGAGCAGTACTTC
TRBJ2-1,once,TRBD2,TRBV3-1/TRBV3-2,CASSQLAAYNEQFF,TGTGCCAGCAGCCAACTAGCGGCTTACAATGAGCAGTTCTTC
TRBJ2-1,-,-,TRBV19,CASTPEGRWRNSYNEQFF,TGTGCCAGTACTCCAGAAGGACGGTGGCGTAACTCCTACAATGAGCAGTTCTTC
TRBJ2-2,-,TRBD2,TRBV28,CASRGTSGWERTGELFF,TGTGCCAGCAGAGGGACTAGCGGGTGGGAGCGCACCGGGGAGCTGTTTTTT
TRBJ1-2,-,-,TRBV28,CASSLGGTYGYTF,TGTGCCAGCAGTTTAGGAGGGACCTATGGCTACACCTTC
TRBJ2-4,-,-,TRBV28,CASWGSKGNIQYF,TGTGCCAGCTGGGGAAGCAAGGGAAACATTCAGTACTTC
TRBJ1-2,-,-,TRBV24-1,CATSDLSRYTF,TGTGCCACCAGTGATTTGTCTCGCTACACCTTC
TRBJ2-2,-,TRBD2,TRBV18,CASSSGTSPRGRTGELFF,TGTGCCAGCTCATCCGGGACTAGCCCCCGGGGGAGGACCGGGGAGCTGTTTTTT
TRBJ2-5,-,-,TRBV5-7,CASSSKGVFWETQYF,TGTGCCAGCAGTTCTAAAGGGGTTTTTTGGGAGACCCAGTACTTC
TRBJ1-2,-,-,TRBV6-6,CASSPGVDYGYTF,TGTGCCAGCAGCCCCGGGGTAGACTATGGCTACACCTTC
TRBJ2-5,once,TRBD2,TRBV6-2/TRBV6-3,CASSYWGGLGQETQYF,TGTGCCAGCAGTTACTGGGGAGGGCTGGGACAAGAGACCCAGTACTTC
TRBJ1-2,-,TRBD1,TRBV28,CASSSGQGYYGYTF,TGTGCCAGCAGTTCCGGACAGGGCTACTATGGCTACACCTTC
TRBJ2-2,-,-,TRBV3-1/TRBV3-2,CASSTTAYTGELFF,TGTGCCAGCAGCACAACGGCGTACACCGGGGAGCTGTTTTTT
TRBJ2-7,-,TRBD1,TRBV5-6,CASSYRDSTYEQYF,TGTGCCAGCAGCTACCGGGACAGCACCTACGAGCAGTACTTC
TRBJ1-4,once,-,TRBV7-2,CASSLGVSEEKLFF,TGTGCCAGCAGCTTAGGCGTGTCCGAGGAAAAACTGTTTTTT
TRBJ1-5,-,-,TRBV19,CASSLRPPNQPQHF,TGTGCCAGTAGTTTGAGACCCCCCAATCAGCCCCAGCATTTT
TRBJ1-4,-,-,TRBV5-4,CASSFLPGEKLFF,TGTGCCAGCAGTTTCCTACCTGGGGAAAAACTGTTTTTT
TRBJ2-3,-,-,TRBV7-9,CASSLAGLLGADTQYF,TGTGCCAGCAGCTTAGCGGGACTCCTGGGGGCAGATACGCAGTATTTT
TRBJ2-2,-,-,TRBV7-8,CASSLEAGVYTGELFF,TGTGCCAGCAGCTTAGAGGCAGGGGTCTACACCGGGGAGCTGTTTTTT
TRBJ2-2,-,-,TRBV11-3,CASSSGFVGGRRRPGELFF,TGTGCCAGCAGCTCTGGGTTTGTCGGGGGGCGACGAAGGCCCGGGGAGCTGTTTTTT
TRBJ1-3,-,-,TRBV9,CASSATSFFSSGNTIYF,TGTGCCAGCAGCGCCACATCGTTCTTTAGCTCTGGAAACACCATATATTTT
TRBJ2-6,-,TRBD1,TRBV7-8,CASSLDLTGVAGANVLTF,TGTGCCAGCAGCTTAGATTTGACAGGGGTTGCTGGGGCCAACGTCCTGACTTTC
TRBJ2-2,-,-,TRBV28,CASSLASSNRVNTGELFF,TGTGCCAGCAGTTTGGCCTCTAGTAACAGGGTAAACACCGGGGAGCTGTTTTTT
TRBJ2-3,-,-,TRBV30,CAWSDGADTQYF,TGTGCCTGGAGTGATGGGGCAGATACGCAGTATTTT